A single T cell receptor (beta chain) is shown here with its context. At one boundary the junction diverges from the germline segment, which might be a read error. These data originate in a study of lymphopenia after photon versus proton radiotherapy. Germline V lookup: CDR1 MDHEN, CDR2 SYDVKM. This CDR3 is 17 amino acids long. The repertoire was sequenced with immunoSEQ multiplex PCR; TCRdb's copy has only in-frame clones and lacks some. The profile shows roughly 41,000 clones, 85% to 90% of them singletons. This chain uses TRBV28 with TRBJ1-5; 9 bases are shared with TRBD1. The sequencing here drew on peripheral blood, taken from a patient treated with photon-based radiotherapy. This receptor was identified in a man aged 45-60 years with gastric cancer. This CDR3 reads CVSRSDRGGGQAQPQHF. The CDR3 DNA reads TGTGTCAGCAGATCGGACAGGGGAGGGGGTCAAGCTCAGCCCCAGCATTTT.